This T cell receptor (beta chain) is from a study of T cells in localized non-small cell lung cancer. Study-level findings and limits: Density of T cells in blood, when higher, went with longer overall survival. Tumor trailed uninvolved adjacent lung in T cell clonality, which peaked there. Adjacent lung had a median around 60 of the 100 largest tumor clones.

Germline V gene lookup returns CDR1 SGHNT and CDR2 YENEEA. V was trimmed by 1 base and J by 1 base, leaving 10 bases between them. This CDR3 is 15 amino acids long. Libraries were prepared by immunoSEQ multiplex PCR; TCRdb keeps only in-frame clonotypes and omits some of them. The sample has approximately 900 clones; roughly 27% are singletons. This clone is classed as medium-sized. Its antigen is unknown. Samples of adjacent lung lacking atypia were obtained no closer than 2 cm to the tumor margin. The V call is TRBV11-3, the J call TRBJ1-1; no reliable D call. The source of this sequence is a male donor aged 60 or older with stage I lung adenocarcinoma. The input for sequencing was normal lung tissue next to the tumor, taken before any cancer treatment. CDR3 sequence (DNA): TGTGCCAGCAGCTTAGGGATAGACGGGAACACTGAAGCTTTCTTT. Its translation is CASSLGIDGNTEAFF.